The source of this T cell receptor beta chain is a study of cytomegalovirus exposure and HLA in healthy donors. Findings and limits, study-wide: Across donors, most TCRs were seen rarely, yet some public ones were widespread. Cytomegalovirus status was reportedly diagnosed by the classifier with high specificity and sensitivity. There were around 160 TCR beta chains listed as cytomegalovirus-associated.

Using immunoSEQ multiplex PCR, the repertoire was profiled, and TCRdb retains in-frame clones only, with some absent. The table records 150,000 to 200,000 clones, about 90% of them present only once. Germline values: CDR1 WSHSY, CDR2 SAAADI. The CDR3 is 15 residues long. The trim removed 7 bases at V and 1 base at J, leaving 9 bases unmatched. The study drew the donors from its roughly 130-subject validation cohort, separate from the roughly 700-subject first cohort. For this clone: As yet, its antigen is unknown.

This sequence was found in a woman aged 18-29 years in good health and CMV-seropositive. The V call is TRBV10-2, the J call TRBJ1-1, with 7 bases fitting TRBD1. Sequencing was done on a sample of PBMCs. CDR3 coding DNA: TGCGCCAGCAAGACAGGGTTGAGTGGGAACACTGAAGCTTTCTTT. Translated, it gives CASKTGLSGNTEAFF.